Shown below are 13 T cell receptor beta chains from a single sample sequenced in a study of graft-versus-host responses after intestinal transplantation. Graft tissue processing released intraepithelial and lamina propria lymphocytes. TCRdb's copy holds only in-frame clones and misses some; the assay was immunoSEQ multiplex PCR. The data hold roughly 16,000 clones, with roughly 60% observed a single time. Material: ileum tissue, obtained 524 days after transplant. The receptors originated from a human patient who received an intestinal transplant, so some T cells may come from the graft donor.

The rearrangement joins TRBV12-5 to TRBJ2-3, with TRBD2 matching over 9 bases. The CDR3 spans 17 residues. With V trimmed by 1 base and J by 6 bases, 11 bases remained unmatched. The germline V gene encodes CDR1 LGHNT and CDR2 FRNRAP. The CDR3 loop reads CASGLAKLAGAMDTQYF. The DNA of the CDR3 is TGTGCTAGTGGTTTGGCAAAATTAGCGGGGGCTATGGATACGCAGTATTTT.

This clone was counted only a few times. The CDR3 DNA sequence: TGTGCCAGCAGCGCCGACAGGGTTAATGAAAAACTGTTTTTT. It codes for CASSADRVNEKLFF. The V gene is TRBV7-2, the J gene TRBJ1-4; 7 bases are a match to TRBD1. V dropped 5 bases and J dropped 4; count of bases not matched to a gene: 4. Germline V gives CDR1 SGHTA, CDR2 FQGNSA. The CDR3 runs 14 residues.

Notes on this clone: This CDR3 is also generated by other DNA sequences in the sample. The rearrangement joins TRBV30 to TRBJ1-5, with D possibly TRBD1 on 5 matching bases. The CDR3 spans 13 residues. V was trimmed by 0 bases and J by 2 bases, leaving 5 bases between them. The germline CDR1 and CDR2 sequences are GTSNPN and SVGIG (reference sequence). CDR3 residues: CAWSVQGNQPQHF. The CDR3 region has the DNA TGTGCCTGGAGTGTACAGGGCAATCAGCCCCAGCATTTT.

V gene TRBV4-1 combines with J gene TRBJ1-6, with 9 bases identical to TRBD1. From germline, CDR1 is MGHRA and CDR2 YSYEKL. This CDR3 has 15 residues. J gave up 7 bases and V 5 bases, and 6 bases lay outside the gene matches. CDR3 DNA sequence: TGCGCCAGCAGCTCCCGGACAGGGGCAAATTCACCCCTCCACTTT. Translating gives CASSSRTGANSPLHF.

There are a few counts of this clone. V usage is TRBV19 and J usage is TRBJ1-4; TRBD1 might be the D (5 bases). The germline V gene has CDR1 LNHDA and CDR2 SQIVND (reference sequence). Trimming removed 3 bases from V and 8 bases from J, with 13 bases in between. The CDR3 runs to 14 residues. CDR3 protein: CASSITGVGEKLFF. In DNA form, the CDR3 reads TGTGCCAGTAGTATCACGGGGGTGGGCGAAAAACTGTTTTTT.

The chain joins TRBV19 to TRBJ1-4; the D is unclear. CDR1 LNHDA and CDR2 SQIVND come from the germline V gene (reference sequence). The V gene lost 5 bases and the J gene lost 6 bases, with 7 bases spanning the gap. This CDR3 comprises 12 residues. CDR3 region: CASSEHHEKLFF. The CDR3, as DNA: TGTGCCAGTAGTGAACACCATGAAAAACTGTTTTTT.

This rearrangement joins TRBV6-4 to TRBJ1-2; D remains unclear. The germline V gene has CDR1 MRHNA and CDR2 SNTAGT. The CDR3 is 14 amino acids. V lost 3 bases to trimming and J lost 5 bases, with 13 bases between them. Written as DNA, the CDR3 is TGTGCCAGCAGTGAGGACCCCCGGGGTTATGGCTACACCTTC. Amino acids: CASSEDPRGYGYTF.

In this sample, this clone turned up once. The chain couples TRBV2 to TRBJ2-5, with D tentatively TRBD2 (6 bases). The better agreement between TRBJ2-7 and the DNA end casts doubt on the J call. Germline V lookup: CDR1 SNHLY, CDR2 FYNNEI. The CDR3 contains 13 residues. As DNA, the CDR3 is TGTGCCAGCAGTCCGGGACTCGCCTACGAGCAGTACTTC. Translated: CASSPGLAYEQYF.

This chain uses TRBV6-6 with TRBJ2-3; tentatively, D is TRBD2 (5 bases). V lost 6 bases and J 6 bases, leaving 16 bases between the germline ends. This CDR3 comprises 14 residues. Germline-derived CDR1 and CDR2 are MNHNY and SVGAGI (reference sequence). CDR3 residues: CASSSELAWDTQYF. CDR3 coding DNA: TGTGCCAGCAGCTCGGAGCTAGCATGGGATACGCAGTATTTT.

For the CDR3, the DNA is TGTGCCTGGAGTGTTACCATACTCAGGGCTAACTATGGCTACACCTTC. Its protein is CAWSVTILRANYGYTF. The chain combines TRBV30 with TRBJ1-2; tentatively, D is TRBD1 (5 bases). The ends were cut back, 0 bases at V and 0 bases at J, with 14 bases in the middle. Per the germline V gene, CDR1 is GTSNPN and CDR2 is SVGIG (reference sequence). The CDR3 runs to 16 residues. The entire variable domain, with the rest obtained from reference TRBV30 and TRBJ1-2, is as follows: SQTIHQWPATLVQPVGSPLSLECTVEGTSNPNLYWYRQAAGRGLQLLFYSVGIGQISSEVPQNLSASRPQDRQFILSSKKLLLSDSGFYLCAWSVTILRANYGYTFGSGTRLTVV.

This chain uses TRBV9 with TRBJ2-7; 7 bases line up with TRBD2. V dropped 0 bases and J dropped 0; count of bases not matched to a gene: 6. The length of the CDR3 is 16 residues. CDR1 is SGDLS and CDR2 is YYNGEE in the germline V gene. The CDR3 DNA is TGTGCCAGCAGCGTAGCCTCTAGCGGTGCCTCCTACGAGCAGTACTTC. As protein: CASSVASSGASYEQYF.

Only a few counts were recorded for this clone. The J gene is TRBJ2-3, the V gene TRBV19; a possible D gene is TRBD2 (7 bases). CDR1 and CDR2 from the germline V gene are LNHDA and SQIVND (reference sequence). The CDR3 is 14 residues long. The CDR3 DNA reads TGTGCTGCCGGGGGGCCCACGGGCACAGATACGCAGTATTTT. It specifies CAAGGPTGTDTQYF.

The V and J genes are TRBV30 and TRBJ1-6, with D possibly being TRBD1 (5 bases). The V and J ends lost 1 base and 1 base respectively, with 8 bases between them. Germline-derived CDR1 and CDR2 are GTSNPN and SVGIG (reference sequence). The CDR3 extends over 15 amino acids. The CDR3 loop is CAWSEGVSYNSPLHF. The CDR3 nucleotides are TGTGCCTGGAGTGAAGGGGTATCCTATAATTCACCCCTCCACTTT.